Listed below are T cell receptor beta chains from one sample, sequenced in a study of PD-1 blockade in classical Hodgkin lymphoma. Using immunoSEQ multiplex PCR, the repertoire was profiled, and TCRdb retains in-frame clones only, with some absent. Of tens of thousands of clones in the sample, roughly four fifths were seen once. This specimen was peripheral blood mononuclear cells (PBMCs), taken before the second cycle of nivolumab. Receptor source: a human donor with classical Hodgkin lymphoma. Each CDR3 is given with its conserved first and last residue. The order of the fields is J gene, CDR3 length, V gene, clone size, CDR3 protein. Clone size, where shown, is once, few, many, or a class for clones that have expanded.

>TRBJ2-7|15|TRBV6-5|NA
CASSYSTQGAYEQYF
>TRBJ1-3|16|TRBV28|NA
CASTQAAGLAGNTIYF
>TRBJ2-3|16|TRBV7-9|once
CASSSTWTSGTDTQYF
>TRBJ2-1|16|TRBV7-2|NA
CASSLDPRTVTNEQFF
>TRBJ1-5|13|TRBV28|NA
CASSLRPDQPQHF
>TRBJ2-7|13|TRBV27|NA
CASRATPSYEQYF
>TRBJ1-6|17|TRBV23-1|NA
CASSHPRDSSYNSPLHF
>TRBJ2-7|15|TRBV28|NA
CASSTTGGSPYEQYF
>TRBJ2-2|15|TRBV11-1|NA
CASSLDTGFGGELFF
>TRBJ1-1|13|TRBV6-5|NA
CASRVAWNTEAFF
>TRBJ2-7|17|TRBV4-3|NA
CASSQDYRGGARHEQYF
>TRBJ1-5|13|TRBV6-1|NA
CASSDLRDQPQHF
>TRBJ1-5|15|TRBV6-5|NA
CASSPTVRGNQPQHF
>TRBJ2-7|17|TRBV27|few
CASSLRVDRGFTYEQYF
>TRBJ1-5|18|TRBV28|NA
CASSLWQGPGQRGQPQHF
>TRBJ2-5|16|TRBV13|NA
CASSLVSGGFQETQYF
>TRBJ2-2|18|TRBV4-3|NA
CASSQDGRTGPRTGELFF
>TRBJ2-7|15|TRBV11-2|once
CASSLVTGRNNEQYF
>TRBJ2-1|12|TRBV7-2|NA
CASSRAWDEQFF
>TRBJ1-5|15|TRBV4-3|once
CASSQDYIQYQPQHF
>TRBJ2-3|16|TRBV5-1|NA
CASSLMASGVTDTQYF
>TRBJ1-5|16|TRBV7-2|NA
CASSFGGPGGNQPQHF
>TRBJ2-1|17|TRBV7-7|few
CASSLAVGHGVYNEQFF
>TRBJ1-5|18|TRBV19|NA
CASSISHLQWGSNQPQHF
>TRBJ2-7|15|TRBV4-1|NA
CASSPRVGNPYEQYF
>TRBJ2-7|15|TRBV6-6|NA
CASSYSTQGAYEQYF
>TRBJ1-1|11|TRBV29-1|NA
CGGGKNTEAFF
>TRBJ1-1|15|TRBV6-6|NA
CASSGSTGMNTEAFF
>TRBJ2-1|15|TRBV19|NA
CASTLTSGVYNEQFF
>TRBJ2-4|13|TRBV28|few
CASGRSRDFFQYF
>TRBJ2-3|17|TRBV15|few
CATGPGTSPYGTDTQYF
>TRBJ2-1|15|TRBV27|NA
CASSSQGANYNEQFF